These 18 T cell receptor beta chains were sequenced from one sample in a study of cytomegalovirus exposure and HLA in healthy donors. The study ran its PCR with 60 Vbeta and 13 Jbeta primers. The table came from immunoSEQ multiplex PCR; TCRdb's copy has only in-frame clones and leaves some out. In the table there are 120,000 or so clones, 75% to 85% of which are singletons. Sequenced material: PBMCs. The origin of the receptors is a woman between 45 and 60 years old in good health and CMV-seropositive.

This clone was detected a few times. The chain joins TRBV5-8 to TRBJ2-5; 8 positions agree with TRBD1. Germline CDR1 is SGHTS and CDR2 is YDEGEE. This CDR3 contains 14 residues. J gave up 2 bases and V 2 bases, and 2 bases lay outside the gene matches. The CDR3 DNA follows: TGTGCCAGCAGCTTTCGGACAGGGCAAGAGACCCAGTACTTC. Amino acid sequence: CASSFRTGQETQYF. Full variable domain (outside the CDR3, taken from reference TRBV5-8 and TRBJ2-5): EAGVTQSPTHLIKTRGQQATLRCSPISGHTSVYWYQQALGLGLQFLLWYDEGEERNRGNFPPRFSGRQFPNYSSELNVNALELEDSALYLCASSFRTGQETQYFGPGTRLLVL.

The chain carries TRBV4-2 and TRBJ2-7; D is perhaps TRBD2 (6 bases). This CDR3 has 15 amino acids. Looked up from germline, CDR1 is LGHNA and CDR2 is YNFKEQ. The germline V and J ends were trimmed by 3 bases and 0 bases, with 12 bases remaining between them. CDR3 amino acids: CASSQQAGPSYEQYF. The CDR3 bases are TGTGCCAGCAGCCAGCAAGCGGGCCCCTCCTACGAGCAGTACTTC.

The rearrangement uses TRBV4-3 and TRBJ2-7; the match to TRBD1 covers 7 bases. The CDR3 is made up of 14 amino acids. The V segment lost 3 bases and the J segment 2 bases; nucleotides outside the gene matches: 4. The germline V gene encodes CDR1 LGHNA and CDR2 YSLEER. CDR3 amino acids: CASSQRTGPYEQYF. DNA for the CDR3: TGCGCCAGCAGCCAGCGGACAGGACCCTACGAGCAGTACTTC.

The count of this clone is one. The V and J genes are TRBV4-1 and TRBJ2-2; perhaps TRBD1 as D (6 bases). The V end was cut by 4 bases, the J end by 6 bases, with 9 bases between. The CDR3 length is 13 residues. The germline V gene encodes CDR1 MGHRA and CDR2 YSYEKL. CDR3 region: CASSPEGAGELFF. CDR3 nucleotide sequence: TGCGCCAGCAGCCCCGAGGGGGCCGGGGAGCTGTTTTTT.

The chain is built from TRBV18 and TRBJ1-1; no definite D call. V was clipped by 3 bases and J by 5 bases, with 13 bases between them. In germline, CDR1 is KGHSH, CDR2 LQKENI. The CDR3 is 14 residues long. The CDR3: CASSPGAGETEAFF. Here the CDR3 DNA reads TGTGCCAGCTCACCTGGAGCTGGCGAGACTGAAGCTTTCTTT.

The rearrangement joins TRBV15 to TRBJ1-1; TRBD1 might be the D (5 bases). This CDR3 comprises 16 residues. Germline loops: CDR1 LNHNV, CDR2 YYDKDF (reference sequence). V dropped 1 base and J dropped 4 bases, with 16 bases sitting between them. CDR3 residues: CATSRVGGVRSTEAFF. The CDR3 nucleotides are TGTGCCACCAGCAGAGTGGGGGGGGTCCGTAGCACTGAAGCTTTCTTT.

The V and J genes are TRBV7-9 and TRBJ2-6; 9 bases fit TRBD1. This CDR3 has 17 residues. V dropped 5 bases and J dropped 0; count of bases not matched to a gene: 5. Germline V gene data show CDR1 as SEHNR and CDR2 as FQNEAQ (reference sequence). CDR3 sequence reads: CASSPGQGHSGANVLTF. CDR3 bases: TGTGCCAGCAGCCCGGGACAGGGACACTCTGGGGCCAACGTCCTGACTTTC.

The CDR3: CASSGGTSGYNEQFF. In DNA, the CDR3 is TGTGCCAGCAGCGGCGGGACTAGCGGTTACAATGAGCAGTTCTTC. The V gene is TRBV9, the J gene TRBJ2-1, with 11 bases aligning to TRBD2. The CDR3 length is 15 residues. J was trimmed by 4 bases and V by 3 bases; bases with no gene match: 3. Germline V lookup: CDR1 SGDLS, CDR2 YYNGEE. The full variable domain, rest sourced from reference TRBV9 and TRBJ2-1, is DSGVTQTPKHLITATGQRVTLRCSPRSGDLSVYWYQQSLDQGLQFLIQYYNGEERAKGNILERFSAQQFPDLHSELNLSSLELGDSALYFCASSGGTSGYNEQFFGPGTRLTVL.

The V call is TRBV2, the J call TRBJ2-7; TRBD2 is a possible D gene (5 bases). This CDR3 has 12 amino acids. V gave up 7 bases and J gave up 3 bases, with 10 bases separating them. Per germline, CDR1 SNHLY and CDR2 FYNNEI. CDR3 amino acids: CASNGLRYEQYF. The CDR3 coding sequence is TGTGCCAGCAACGGACTTCGCTACGAGCAGTACTTC.

The J gene is TRBJ2-3, the V gene TRBV4-3; 10 bases line up with TRBD2. The CDR3 is made up of 17 amino acids. V shed 0 bases, J shed 5 bases, and the junction held 8 bases outside the gene matches. CDR1 is LGHNA, CDR2 YSLEER, per germline. CDR3: CASSQDPAGGPEDTQYF. The CDR3 DNA reads as TGCGCCAGCAGCCAAGACCCAGCGGGAGGGCCTGAAGATACGCAGTATTTT.

The rearrangement links TRBV19 to TRBJ1-1; D remains unclear. Germline V lookup: CDR1 LNHDA, CDR2 SQIVND (reference sequence). This CDR3 comprises 13 residues. V was clipped by 5 bases and J by 1 base, with 8 bases between them. For the CDR3, the DNA is TGTGCCAGTAGTTTCGGAGCGAACACTGAAGCTTTCTTT. Encoded protein: CASSFGANTEAFF. The full variable domain, its missing parts supplied by reference TRBV19 and TRBJ1-1, is DGGITQSPKYLFRKEGQNVTLSCEQNLNHDAMYWYRQDPGQGLRLIYYSQIVNDFQKGDIAEGYSVSREKKESFPLTVTSAQKNPTAFYLCASSFGANTEAFFGQGTRLTVV.

The chain employs TRBV27 and TRBJ2-7; 12 bases match TRBD2. V trimming: 6 bases; J trimming: 2 bases; junction bases outside the gene matches: 5. Germline lookup yields CDR1 MNHEY and CDR2 SMNVEV (reference sequence). The CDR3 runs to 15 residues. CDR3 coding DNA: TGTGCCAGCAGCAGACTAGCGGGAGCGACCTACGAGCAGTACTTC. Encoded protein: CASSRLAGATYEQYF.

The V and J genes are TRBV6-5 and TRBJ2-7; 8 bases match TRBD1. With V trimmed by 6 bases and J by 4 bases, 8 bases remained unmatched. The CDR3 runs to 14 residues. Germline CDR1 and CDR2: MNHEY and SVGAGI. This CDR3 is CASSPGGKWYEQYF. CDR3 in DNA: TGTGCCAGCAGCCCAGGGGGCAAGTGGTACGAGCAGTACTTC.

V is TRBV7-2 and J is TRBJ2-2; TRBD2 agrees at 9 bases. Per germline, CDR1 SGHTA and CDR2 FQGNSA. The CDR3 is 15 residues long. Trimming took 4 bases from V and 7 from J; bases not matched to a gene: 7. The CDR3 DNA sequence: TGTGCCAGCAGCTCGCGGGGGGGGCAGGGCGGGGAGCTGTTTTTT. This sequence encodes CASSSRGGQGGELFF.

V is TRBV18 and J is TRBJ2-1; TRBD1 might be the D (6 bases). Trimming took 4 bases from V and 2 from J, leaving 12 bases between them. Germline CDR1 reads KGHSH; CDR2 reads LQKENI. The CDR3 has 15 amino acids. As DNA, the CDR3 is TGTGCCAGCTCACTCGGCAGGGGCGCCTACAATGAGCAGTTCTTC. The encoded protein is CASSLGRGAYNEQFF.

This chain links TRBV6-6 with TRBJ2-3; 10 nucleotides align to TRBD2. Germline lookup yields CDR1 MNHNY and CDR2 SVGAGI (reference sequence). This CDR3 has 14 residues. J lost 4 bases, V lost 10 bases, and 8 bases had no gene match. This CDR3 is CANSLAGSADTQYF. The CDR3 region has the DNA TGTGCCAACTCACTAGCGGGATCAGCAGATACGCAGTATTTT.

The chain combines TRBV7-8 with TRBJ2-1; TRBD1 matches 10 bases. This CDR3 has 17 amino acids. CDR1 is SGHVS and CDR2 is FQNEAQ in the germline V gene. The J segment lost 3 bases and the V segment lost 5 bases, leaving 10 bases of the junction unmatched. The DNA for the CDR3 is TGTGCCAGCAGCCCGATAAGGACAGGGGGTTTCTACAATGAGCAGTTCTTC. Translating it yields CASSPIRTGGFYNEQFF.

This clone turned up a few times. V usage is TRBV6-1 and J usage is TRBJ1-1; 8 nucleotides agree with TRBD1. The J segment lost 10 bases and the V segment lost 6 bases, leaving 10 bases of the junction unmatched. Germline V gene sequence: CDR1 MNHNS, CDR2 SASEGT. The CDR3 spans 13 residues. In nucleotides, the CDR3 is TGTGCCAGCAGGGACGGACAGGGTATATCAGCTTTCTTT. This sequence encodes CASRDGQGISAFF.